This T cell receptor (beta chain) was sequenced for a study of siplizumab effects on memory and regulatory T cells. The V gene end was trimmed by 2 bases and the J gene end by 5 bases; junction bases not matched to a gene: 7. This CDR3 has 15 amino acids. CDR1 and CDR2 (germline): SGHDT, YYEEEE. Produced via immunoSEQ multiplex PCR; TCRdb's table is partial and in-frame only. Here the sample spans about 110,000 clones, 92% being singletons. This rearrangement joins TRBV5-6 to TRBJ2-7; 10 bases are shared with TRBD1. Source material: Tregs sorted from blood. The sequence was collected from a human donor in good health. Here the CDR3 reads CASSLDRGRNHEQYF. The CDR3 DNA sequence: TGTGCCAGCAGCTTAGACAGGGGGCGCAACCACGAGCAGTACTTC. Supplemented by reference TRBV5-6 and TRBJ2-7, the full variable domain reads DAGVTQSPTHLIKTRGQQVTLRCSPKSGHDTVSWYQQALGQGPQFIFQYYEEEERQRGNFPDRFSGHQFPNYSSELNVNALLLGDSALYLCASSLDRGRNHEQYFGPGTRLTVT.